The rows below give T cell receptor beta chains drawn from one sample of a study of T-cell reconstitution after alpha-beta-depleted transplantation in children. Each CDR3 protein is one row after TCRdb ran MiXCR on the PCR reads. The sample has about 47,000 distinct CDR3 sequences, 40% to 60% seen once. Material: peripheral blood, obtained before TCRalphabeta/CD19-depleted stem cell transplant. The receptors come from a boy younger than two with SCID, due to receive a stem cell transplant. Both conserved end residues are part of each CDR3. Each record gives: CDR3 protein, CDR3 DNA, D gene, clone size, V gene, J gene. The D gene is left open where the match is weak. Only some rows state a clone size, as once, few, many or a class for expanded clones.

CDR3aa: CSARGPGDGSEQYF
CDR3nt: TGCAGTGCTAGAGGCCCAGGGGATGGCAGCGAGCAGTACTTC
d_gene: .
abundance: many
v_gene: TRBV20-1
j_gene: TRBJ2-7

CDR3aa: CASSGQGFYEQYF
CDR3nt: TGCGCCAGCAGCGGACAGGGGTTCTACGAGCAGTACTTC
d_gene: TRBD1
abundance: .
v_gene: TRBV4-1
j_gene: TRBJ2-7

CDR3aa: CASTTVDTQYF
CDR3nt: TGTGCCAGCACCACCGTTGATACGCAGTATTTT
d_gene: .
abundance: .
v_gene: TRBV7-9
j_gene: TRBJ2-3

CDR3aa: CASSLTGTGGNQPQHF
CDR3nt: TGTGCCAGCAGCTTAACCGGGACAGGGGGCAATCAGCCCCAGCATTTT
d_gene: TRBD1
abundance: few
v_gene: TRBV6-5
j_gene: TRBJ1-5

CDR3aa: CASSDRVGGSPLHF
CDR3nt: TGTGCCAGCAGTGACAGGGTCGGAGGTTCACCCCTCCACTTT
d_gene: .
abundance: few
v_gene: TRBV6-4
j_gene: TRBJ1-6

CDR3aa: CASSLGPSTGGYTF
CDR3nt: TGTGCCAGCAGTTTAGGTCCGTCCACGGGGGGCTACACCTTC
d_gene: .
abundance: .
v_gene: TRBV12-3/TRBV12-4
j_gene: TRBJ1-2

CDR3aa: CARGPGRGLPEQYF
CDR3nt: TGTGCCAGGGGCCCTGGACGGGGTCTCCCCGAGCAGTACTTC
d_gene: .
abundance: .
v_gene: TRBV26
j_gene: TRBJ2-7

CDR3aa: CASSLLAGGAYEQYF
CDR3nt: TGTGCCAGCAGCCTACTAGCGGGGGGGGCCTACGAGCAGTACTTC
d_gene: TRBD2
abundance: once
v_gene: TRBV6-2/TRBV6-3
j_gene: TRBJ2-7

CDR3aa: CASRDPRRRDRDSYEQYF
CDR3nt: TGTGCCAGCAGGGATCCCCGTCGACGGGACAGGGACTCCTACGAGCAGTACTTC
d_gene: TRBD1
abundance: .
v_gene: TRBV6-1
j_gene: TRBJ2-7

CDR3aa: CASSLDQGGPETQYF
CDR3nt: TGTGCCAGCAGCTTAGATCAGGGGGGGCCGGAGACCCAGTACTTC
d_gene: .
abundance: .
v_gene: TRBV11-2
j_gene: TRBJ2-5

CDR3aa: CASSYPRRLATGETQYF
CDR3nt: TGTGCCAGCAGTTATCCCCGCCGACTAGCGACAGGAGAGACCCAGTACTTC
d_gene: TRBD2
abundance: .
v_gene: TRBV6-2/TRBV6-3
j_gene: TRBJ2-5

CDR3aa: CASSYSDYNEQFF
CDR3nt: TGTGCCAGCAGTTACTCGGACTACAATGAGCAGTTCTTC
d_gene: .
abundance: .
v_gene: TRBV6-2/TRBV6-3
j_gene: TRBJ2-1

CDR3aa: CASSSSGPYNEQFF
CDR3nt: TGTGCCAGCAGTTCCTCGGGACCCTACAATGAGCAGTTCTTC
d_gene: .
abundance: few
v_gene: TRBV12-3/TRBV12-4
j_gene: TRBJ2-1

CDR3aa: CASSPLYAGEAFF
CDR3nt: TGTGCCAGCAGCCCCTTGTATGCAGGTGAAGCTTTCTTT
d_gene: .
abundance: .
v_gene: TRBV7-2
j_gene: TRBJ1-1

CDR3aa: CASSVGGKPEAFF
CDR3nt: TGTGCCAGCAGCGTAGGAGGGAAGCCTGAAGCTTTCTTT
d_gene: .
abundance: few
v_gene: TRBV9
j_gene: TRBJ1-1

CDR3aa: CASRLAAEQFF
CDR3nt: TGCGCCAGCAGGCTAGCGGCTGAGCAGTTCTTC
d_gene: TRBD2
abundance: few
v_gene: TRBV5-1
j_gene: TRBJ2-1

CDR3aa: CSVVRGFGETQYF
CDR3nt: TGCAGCGTAGTTAGGGGGTTCGGAGAGACCCAGTACTTC
d_gene: .
abundance: .
v_gene: TRBV29-1
j_gene: TRBJ2-5

CDR3aa: CASSSMSSYEQYF
CDR3nt: TGTGCCAGCAGCTCCATGAGCTCCTACGAGCAGTACTTC
d_gene: .
abundance: many
v_gene: TRBV7-9
j_gene: TRBJ2-7

CDR3aa: CASSPPGLAANEQYF
CDR3nt: TGTGCCAGCTCACCACCCGGCCTAGCGGCCAACGAGCAGTACTTC
d_gene: TRBD2
abundance: few
v_gene: TRBV18
j_gene: TRBJ2-7

CDR3aa: CSASRAYEQYF
CDR3nt: TGCAGTGCTAGCAGAGCCTACGAGCAGTACTTC
d_gene: .
abundance: few
v_gene: TRBV20-1
j_gene: TRBJ2-7

CDR3aa: CSARGLASPDYEQYF
CDR3nt: TGCAGTGCTAGGGGACTAGCATCCCCTGACTATGAGCAGTACTTC
d_gene: TRBD2
abundance: few
v_gene: TRBV20-1
j_gene: TRBJ2-7

CDR3aa: CASSFDSGGFTDTQYF
CDR3nt: TGTGCCAGCAGCTTCGATAGCGGGGGCTTCACAGATACGCAGTATTTT
d_gene: TRBD2
abundance: .
v_gene: TRBV12-3/TRBV12-4
j_gene: TRBJ2-3

CDR3aa: CASSQDVQNYNEQFF
CDR3nt: TGTGCCAGCAGTCAGGACGTCCAAAACTACAATGAGCAGTTCTTC
d_gene: .
abundance: once
v_gene: TRBV3-1
j_gene: TRBJ2-1

CDR3aa: CASSSGTGLSQPQHF
CDR3nt: TGTGCCAGCAGCTCCGGGACAGGGTTGAGCCAGCCCCAGCATTTT
d_gene: TRBD1
abundance: .
v_gene: TRBV7-2
j_gene: TRBJ1-5

CDR3aa: CASGTGRNQPQHF
CDR3nt: TGTGCTAGTGGCACAGGGCGCAATCAGCCCCAGCATTTT
d_gene: .
abundance: once
v_gene: TRBV12-5
j_gene: TRBJ1-5

CDR3aa: CASSFVNWHNEQFF
CDR3nt: TGCGCCAGCAGCTTTGTTAATTGGCACAATGAGCAGTTCTTC
d_gene: .
abundance: few
v_gene: TRBV5-1
j_gene: TRBJ2-1

CDR3aa: CATSGTSVTDTQYF
CDR3nt: TGTGCCACCTCCGGGACTAGCGTTACAGATACGCAGTATTTT
d_gene: TRBD2
abundance: once
v_gene: TRBV10-3
j_gene: TRBJ2-3

CDR3aa: CASSVGGGQETQYF
CDR3nt: TGTGCCAGCAGCGTAGGGGGAGGCCAAGAGACCCAGTACTTC
d_gene: .
abundance: .
v_gene: TRBV9
j_gene: TRBJ2-5

CDR3aa: CAISPRGSGGVETQYF
CDR3nt: TGTGCCATCAGTCCGCGGGGTAGCGGGGGAGTTGAGACCCAGTACTTC
d_gene: TRBD2
abundance: many
v_gene: TRBV10-3
j_gene: TRBJ2-5

CDR3aa: CASSFPAGKTQYF
CDR3nt: TGTGCCAGCAGCTTCCCCGCGGGGAAGACCCAGTACTTC
d_gene: .
abundance: few
v_gene: TRBV7-2
j_gene: TRBJ2-5

CDR3aa: CSARPPKGQDLYANTEAFF
CDR3nt: TGCAGTGCTAGACCACCCAAGGGCCAGGACCTATACGCGAACACTGAAGCTTTCTTT
d_gene: .
abundance: .
v_gene: TRBV20-1
j_gene: TRBJ1-1

CDR3aa: CASSPLGGANTEAFF
CDR3nt: TGTGCCAGCAGCCCCCTAGGCGGGGCGAACACTGAAGCTTTCTTT
d_gene: .
abundance: many
v_gene: TRBV7-8
j_gene: TRBJ1-1

CDR3aa: CSVHRVGNTGELFF
CDR3nt: TGCAGCGTTCACAGGGTTGGGAACACCGGGGAGCTGTTTTTT
d_gene: .
abundance: .
v_gene: TRBV29-1
j_gene: TRBJ2-2

CDR3aa: CASSKEQGTYGYTF
CDR3nt: TGTGCCAGCAGCAAAGAGCAGGGGACCTATGGCTACACCTTC
d_gene: .
abundance: few
v_gene: TRBV21-1
j_gene: TRBJ1-2

CDR3aa: CASSRGGAYEQYF
CDR3nt: TGTGCCAGCAGTCGAGGGGGTGCCTACGAGCAGTACTTC
d_gene: .
abundance: .
v_gene: TRBV2
j_gene: TRBJ2-7

CDR3aa: CASSQAADIRGKLFF
CDR3nt: TGTGCCAGCAGCCAAGCGGCAGACATTAGAGGAAAACTGTTTTTT
d_gene: .
abundance: once
v_gene: TRBV4-2
j_gene: TRBJ1-4

CDR3aa: CASSDARRSSQMDTQYF
CDR3nt: TGTGCCAGCAGTGATGCGCGCAGGAGCTCACAAATGGATACGCAGTATTTT
d_gene: .
abundance: .
v_gene: TRBV25-1
j_gene: TRBJ2-3

CDR3aa: CSASYRDSFTEAFF
CDR3nt: TGCAGTGCGTCCTACCGGGACAGTTTTACTGAAGCTTTCTTT
d_gene: TRBD1
abundance: .
v_gene: TRBV20-1
j_gene: TRBJ1-1

CDR3aa: CASSYAAATDTQYF
CDR3nt: TGTGCCAGCAGTTACGCGGCAGCCACAGATACGCAGTATTTT
d_gene: .
abundance: once
v_gene: TRBV6-5
j_gene: TRBJ2-3

CDR3aa: CASSWTTGVNTEAFF
CDR3nt: TGCGCCAGCAGCTGGACGACAGGGGTGAACACTGAAGCTTTCTTT
d_gene: TRBD1
abundance: few
v_gene: TRBV5-1
j_gene: TRBJ1-1

CDR3aa: CSAKGDRDYNEQFF
CDR3nt: TGCAGTGCTAAGGGGGACAGGGACTACAATGAGCAGTTCTTC
d_gene: TRBD1
abundance: many
v_gene: TRBV20-1
j_gene: TRBJ2-1

CDR3aa: CASSATLGTARRNF
CDR3nt: TGTGCCAGCAGCGCGACTCTGGGGACAGCTCGGAGGAACTTC
d_gene: TRBD1
abundance: .
v_gene: TRBV9
j_gene: TRBJ2-7

CDR3aa: CSASRQSSTDTQYF
CDR3nt: TGCAGTGCTAGTCGACAGTCTAGCACAGATACGCAGTATTTT
d_gene: .
abundance: once
v_gene: TRBV20-1
j_gene: TRBJ2-3